These T cell receptor beta chains were read from a single sample in a study of control samples from healthy donors and cancer patients. Sequenced by immunoSEQ multiplex PCR; TCRdb stores in-frame clones only, minus some. The sample shows about 150,000 clones, 85% to 90% of them seen only once. Specimen: blood. These receptor sequences come from a young man in good health. The CDR3 runs from the conserved cysteine through the conserved F or W. A D gene is named only where the DNA matches it firmly. Part of the rows lack a size; the others show once, few, many or a class for expanded clones.

v_gene	j_gene	abundance	d_gene	CDR3aa	CDR3nt
TRBV27	TRBJ2-1	.	TRBD1	CASSRTGGHVFF	TGTGCCAGCAGTCGTACAGGGGGTCACGTGTTCTTC
TRBV9	TRBJ2-3	once	TRBD2	CASSLKTSESTDTQYF	TGTGCCAGCAGCCTAAAGACTAGCGAGAGCACAGATACGCAGTATTTT
TRBV10-3	TRBJ2-3	.	.	CAISETLQVTDTQYF	TGTGCCATCAGTGAGACCCTCCAGGTCACAGATACGCAGTATTTT
TRBV4-1	TRBJ1-5	once	.	CASSQVQGGQPQHF	TGCGCCAGCAGCCAAGTACAGGGAGGTCAGCCCCAGCATTTT
TRBV28	TRBJ2-7	.	.	CASSQGGTYEQYF	TGTGCCAGCAGCCAGGGTGGAACCTACGAGCAGTACTTC
TRBV6-2/TRBV6-3	TRBJ2-1	.	TRBD2	CASSWTLAGTYNEQFF	TGTGCCAGCAGTTGGACCCTAGCGGGGACCTACAATGAGCAGTTCTTC
TRBV11-2	TRBJ1-1	.	.	CASSLDSGSEAFF	TGTGCCAGCAGCCTGGACAGTGGCTCTGAAGCTTTCTTT
TRBV7-9	TRBJ2-5	.	TRBD2	CASSFSGEETQYF	TGTGCCAGCAGCTTCAGCGGGGAAGAGACCCAGTACTTC
TRBV18	TRBJ1-6	.	.	CASSPGSGGYSPLHF	TGTGCCAGCTCACCGGGATCAGGCGGATACTCACCCCTCCACTTT
TRBV7-3	TRBJ2-3	.	.	CASSPGYTDTQYF	TGTGCCAGCAGCCCGGGGTACACAGATACGCAGTATTTT
TRBV6-1	TRBJ2-3	.	TRBD2	CASSDETSGALADTQYF	TGTGCCAGCAGTGATGAGACTAGCGGGGCTTTGGCAGATACGCAGTATTTT
TRBV7-9	TRBJ2-5	.	.	CASSLGGQETQYF	TGTGCCAGCAGCTTAGGGGGGCAAGAGACCCAGTACTTC
TRBV9	TRBJ1-3	.	.	CASSVTGSSSGNTIYF	TGTGCCAGCAGCGTTACAGGTTCGAGCTCTGGAAACACCATATATTTT
TRBV27	TRBJ2-1	.	TRBD1	CASSDGTGVYNEQFF	TGTGCCAGCAGTGACGGGACAGGGGTCTACAATGAGCAGTTCTTC
TRBV10-3	TRBJ2-7	.	.	CAISEDIAYEQYF	TGTGCCATCAGTGAGGACATCGCCTACGAGCAGTACTTC
TRBV30	TRBJ1-1	.	.	CAWSVEMGEAFF	TGTGCCTGGAGCGTTGAGATGGGTGAAGCTTTCTTT
TRBV7-2	TRBJ2-5	.	TRBD2	CASSFFGGDQETQYF	TGTGCCAGCAGCTTTTTCGGGGGGGACCAAGAGACCCAGTACTTC
TRBV5-4	TRBJ1-1	.	TRBD1	CASSPGGRETEAFF	TGTGCCAGCAGCCCAGGGGGGAGGGAGACTGAAGCTTTCTTT
TRBV24-1	TRBJ2-3	few	TRBD2	CATSERTSGRSTDTQYF	TGTGCCACCAGTGAACGGACTAGCGGGCGGAGCACAGATACGCAGTATTTT
TRBV5-5	TRBJ1-1	.	.	CASSFVQGTGTEAFF	TGTGCCAGCAGCTTTGTCCAGGGAACGGGCACTGAAGCTTTCTTT
TRBV14	TRBJ1-1	.	.	CASSRRRGGWRTEAFF	TGTGCCAGCAGCCGGAGGAGGGGGGGCTGGCGGACTGAAGCTTTCTTT
TRBV6-2/TRBV6-3	TRBJ2-7	.	TRBD2	CASSLSGLEGYEQYF	TGTGCCAGCAGCTTATCGGGACTAGAAGGGTACGAGCAGTACTTC
TRBV16	TRBJ2-7	.	TRBD1	CASSLGQGVLYEQYF	TGTGCCAGCAGCCTTGGACAGGGGGTATTGTACGAGCAGTACTTC
TRBV5-4	TRBJ1-4	.	.	CASSLAKGGDSTNEKLFF	TGTGCCAGCAGCTTGGCGAAGGGAGGCGACTCAACTAATGAAAAACTGTTTTTT
TRBV4-3	TRBJ2-7	.	TRBD2	CASSPGVAGGTYEQYF	TGCGCCAGCAGCCCAGGGGTAGCGGGGGGAACCTACGAGCAGTACTTC
TRBV6-5	TRBJ1-5	.	.	CASSQDKSFNQPQHF	TGTGCCAGCAGTCAGGACAAATCCTTCAATCAGCCCCAGCATTTT
TRBV4-1	TRBJ1-4	.	.	CASSLNSGNEKLFF	TGCGCCAGCAGCCTAAATAGTGGTAATGAAAAACTGTTTTTT
TRBV7-2	TRBJ2-5	.	TRBD2	CASSPRLAEETQYF	TGTGCCAGCAGCCCCAGACTAGCGGAAGAGACCCAGTACTTC
TRBV11-2	TRBJ2-3	.	.	CASSLEGNSRTDTQYF	TGTGCCAGCAGCTTAGAAGGAAACAGCCGCACAGATACGCAGTATTTT
TRBV7-3	TRBJ2-2	.	.	CASRKGAVTGELFF	TGTGCCAGCAGAAAAGGGGCTGTCACCGGGGAGCTGTTTTTT
TRBV7-6	TRBJ2-7	.	TRBD1	CASSRIGQGPQYF	TGTGCCAGCAGCCGTATCGGACAGGGACCCCAGTACTTC
TRBV15	TRBJ2-3	.	.	CATSRGGPPSTDTQYF	TGTGCCACCAGCAGAGGGGGACCTCCTAGCACAGATACGCAGTATTTT
TRBV13	TRBJ2-5	.	TRBD2	CASSPSGLLQETQYF	TGTGCCAGCAGCCCTAGCGGGCTACTCCAAGAGACCCAGTACTTC
TRBV7-5	TRBJ2-5	.	.	CARSRVGQGTQETQYF	.
TRBV11-1	TRBJ1-1	.	TRBD1	CASSLYYRGGTEAFF	TGTGCCAGCAGCTTATACTACAGGGGGGGGACTGAAGCTTTCTTT
TRBV7-9	TRBJ2-1	.	.	CASSLTDTYNEQFF	TGTGCCAGCAGCCTGACGGATACCTACAATGAGCAGTTCTTC
TRBV13	TRBJ1-1	.	TRBD1	CASSRWTGRGGVSFF	TGTGCCAGCAGTCGATGGACAGGGAGAGGCGGTGTAAGTTTCTTT
TRBV14	TRBJ2-3	.	TRBD2	CASSQDIGLAGRTDTQYF	TGTGCCAGCAGCCAAGATATAGGACTAGCGGGACGCACAGATACGCAGTATTTT
TRBV3-1/TRBV3-2	TRBJ1-4	.	.	CASSQGGNPGRHNEKLFF	TGTGCCAGCAGCCAAGGGGGGAATCCCGGGAGACATAATGAAAAACTGTTTTTT
TRBV5-5	TRBJ1-5	.	TRBD1	CASSRDRRDQPQHF	TGTGCCAGCAGCCGGGACAGGCGGGATCAGCCCCAGCATTTT
TRBV2	TRBJ1-1	once	TRBD1	CASSWVPGQQNTEAFF	TGTGCCAGCAGTTGGGTTCCGGGACAGCAGAACACTGAAGCTTTCTTT
TRBV7-2	TRBJ2-1	.	.	CASSQGTWRGNEQFF	TGTGCCAGCAGCCAGGGGACCTGGCGGGGCAATGAGCAGTTCTTC
TRBV28	TRBJ2-7	.	.	CASSSMGGQSYEQYF	TGTGCCAGCAGTTCAATGGGCGGGCAATCCTACGAGCAGTACTTC
TRBV7-6	TRBJ2-1	.	TRBD2	CASSAEGISGRSSYNEQFF	TGTGCCAGCAGCGCAGAGGGGATTAGCGGGCGGAGCTCCTACAATGAGCAGTTCTTC
TRBV5-5	TRBJ2-7	once	.	CASSLRLVWEQYF	TGTGCCAGCAGCTTAAGACTAGTCTGGGAGCAGTACTTC
TRBV5-1	TRBJ2-5	.	TRBD1	CASSTKTGAIQETQYF	TGCGCCAGCAGCACCAAGACAGGGGCGATCCAAGAGACCCAGTACTTC
TRBV2	TRBJ1-5	.	.	CASSGLSQHF	TGTGCCAGCAGTGGGCTTTCCCAGCATTTT
TRBV27	TRBJ1-1	once	.	CASSGWSTEAFF	TGTGCCAGCAGCGGTTGGAGCACTGAAGCTTTCTTT
TRBV4-1	TRBJ2-1	.	TRBD2	CASSPMHSGGNEQFF	TGCGCCAGCAGCCCGATGCATAGCGGGGGGAATGAGCAGTTCTTC
TRBV5-4	TRBJ2-2	.	.	CASSLSVGVTGELFF	TGTGCCAGCAGCTTAAGCGTAGGGGTAACCGGGGAGCTGTTTTTT